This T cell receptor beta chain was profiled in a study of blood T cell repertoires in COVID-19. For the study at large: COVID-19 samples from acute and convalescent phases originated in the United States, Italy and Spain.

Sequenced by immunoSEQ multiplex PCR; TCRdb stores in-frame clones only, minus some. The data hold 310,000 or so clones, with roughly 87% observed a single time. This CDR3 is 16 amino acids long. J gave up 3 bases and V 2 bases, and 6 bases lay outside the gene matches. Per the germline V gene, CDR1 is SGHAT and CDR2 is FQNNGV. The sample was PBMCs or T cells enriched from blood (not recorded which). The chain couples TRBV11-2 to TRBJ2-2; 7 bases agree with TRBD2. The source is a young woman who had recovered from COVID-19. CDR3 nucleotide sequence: TGTGCCAGCAGCTTACTATCAGGGAGGGACACCGGGGAGCTGTTTTTT. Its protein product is CASSLLSGRDTGELFF.